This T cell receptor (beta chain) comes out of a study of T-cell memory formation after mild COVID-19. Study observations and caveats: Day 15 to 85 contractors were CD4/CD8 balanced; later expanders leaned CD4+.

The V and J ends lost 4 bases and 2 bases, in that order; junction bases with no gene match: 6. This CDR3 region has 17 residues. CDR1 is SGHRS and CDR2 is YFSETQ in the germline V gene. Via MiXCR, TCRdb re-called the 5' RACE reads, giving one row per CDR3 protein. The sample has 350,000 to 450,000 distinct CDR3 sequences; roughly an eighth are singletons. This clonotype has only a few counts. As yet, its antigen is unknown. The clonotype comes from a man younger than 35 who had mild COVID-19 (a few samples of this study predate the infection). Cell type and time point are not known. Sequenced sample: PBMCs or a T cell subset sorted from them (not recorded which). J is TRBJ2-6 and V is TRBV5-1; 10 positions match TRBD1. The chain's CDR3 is CASSPRDRGAGANVLTF. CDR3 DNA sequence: TGCGCCAGCAGCCCCCGGGACAGGGGAGCTGGGGCCAACGTCCTGACTTTC.